This TCR beta chain was found in a study of shared clonotypes between healthy human individuals. This CDR3 spans 14 amino acids. The ends lost 0 bases at V and 5 bases at J; junction bases unmatched: 3. Germline V gene sequence: CDR1 SGHTA, CDR2 FQGTGA. For sorted subsets, about 200 ng DNA per replicate equaled roughly 30,000 T cell genomes. TCRdb's table, derived via immunoSEQ multiplex PCR, lists solely in-frame clones and lacks some. The sample has a few million clones, around 94% seen once. The sequenced material came from naive CD4+ T cells sorted from blood. Subset specified: CD45RA+ positively selected. The sequence came from a man between 18 and 29 years old in good health. The genes are TRBV7-3 and TRBJ2-5; the match to TRBD2 covers 7 bases. The CDR3 sequence is CASSLTGGPETQYF. DNA for the CDR3: TGTGCCAGCAGCTTAACGGGAGGGCCGGAGACCCAGTACTTC. Full variable domain (outside the CDR3, taken from reference TRBV7-3 and TRBJ2-5): GAGVSQTPSNKVTEKGKYVELRCDPISGHTALYWYRQSLGQGPEFLIYFQGTGAADDSGLPNDRFFAVRPEGSVSTLKIQRTERGDSAVYLCASSLTGGPETQYFGPGTRLLVL.